This TCR beta chain was sequenced for a study of shared clonotypes between healthy human individuals. Trimming took 4 bases from V and 4 from J; bases not matched to a gene: 18. This CDR3 contains 21 residues. Germline-derived CDR1 and CDR2 are SGHDN and FVKESK. Some clones are missing from TCRdb's copy, which holds only in-frame ones; the method was immunoSEQ multiplex PCR. This table holds approximately 100,000 clones, less than 75% found once. Sequenced input: memory CD8+ T cells sorted from blood. Subset described: CD45RO+ cells pooled with CCR7-negative TemRA cells. This sequence was found in a woman aged 30 to 39 in good health. This chain links TRBV14 with TRBJ2-1, with 14 bases that match TRBD2. CDR3 DNA sequence: TGTGCCAGCAGCCCTTTGAACTCCCCGGGACTAGCGGGAGAGAGGTACAATGAGCAGTTCTTC. The encoded protein is CASSPLNSPGLAGERYNEQFF.